These 19 T cell receptor beta chains were sequenced from one sample in a study of blood T cell repertoires in COVID-19. Repertoires were generated with immunoSEQ multiplex PCR, while TCRdb's copy carries only in-frame clones and drops some. The data show more than 140,000 clones, around 84% seen once. Material: peripheral blood. The receptors were gathered from a woman aged 55-70 years with acute or convalescent COVID-19.

V is TRBV7-3 and J is TRBJ2-2; D may be TRBD2 (6 bases). V gave up 2 bases and J gave up 3 bases, with 10 bases separating them. CDR3 length: 15 residues. The V gene's germline CDR1 is SGHTA and CDR2 FQGTGA. CDR3 amino acids: CASSLGAGHTGELFF. The CDR3 DNA follows: TGTGCCAGCAGCTTAGGGGCGGGGCACACCGGGGAGCTGTTTTTT.

The rearrangement links TRBV3-1 (or the pseudogene TRBV3-2) to TRBJ1-6; a possible D gene is TRBD1 (6 bases). Trimming took 2 bases from V and 9 from J, leaving 11 bases between them. This CDR3 comprises 14 residues. The germline gives CDR1 LGHDT, CDR2 YNNKEL (reference sequence). The CDR3 DNA is TGTGCCAGCAGCCAATTAGGGGACACTTCACCCCTCCACTTT. This codes for CASSQLGDTSPLHF.

The gene calls are TRBV7-8 and TRBJ1-1, with TRBD1 as a possible D gene (5 bases). Trimming pared 4 bases from V and 4 bases from J, leaving 13 bases between. The CDR3 contains 14 residues. CDR1 SGHVS and CDR2 FQNEAQ come from the germline V gene. Written as DNA, the CDR3 is TGTGCCAGCAGCTCCAGGGAAGAAAGCACTGAAGCTTTCTTT. Its translation: CASSSREESTEAFF.

This chain joins TRBV9 and TRBJ1-1; D possibly corresponds to TRBD1 (6 bases). Trimming removed 0 bases at V and 2 bases at J, with 11 bases between. This CDR3 is 15 amino acids long. In germline, CDR1 is SGDLS, CDR2 YYNGEE. The CDR3 DNA sequence: TGTGCCAGCAGCGTAGTGGACAGTCCCAACACTGAAGCTTTCTTT. It translates to CASSVVDSPNTEAFF.

V gene TRBV3-1 (or the pseudogene TRBV3-2) combines with J gene TRBJ2-2; 9 bases fit TRBD1. The CDR3 spans 17 residues. The junction had 8 bases not matched to a gene; V was cut back by 3 bases and J by 3 bases. The germline CDR1 and CDR2 sequences are LGHDT and YNNKEL (reference sequence). CDR3 nucleotide sequence: TGTGCCAGCAGCCACAAACCGGGACAGGGTTACACCGGGGAGCTGTTTTTT. It encodes CASSHKPGQGYTGELFF.

The gene calls are TRBV19 and TRBJ2-3; 12 nucleotides line up with TRBD2. Germline V CDR1 and CDR2: LNHDA, SQIVND (reference sequence). The CDR3 has 17 amino acids. With 1 base clipped from V and 2 bases from J, the junction kept 4 bases outside the gene matches. CDR3 region: CASSIGRLAGVTDTQYF. CDR3 bases: TGTGCCAGTAGTATAGGCCGACTAGCGGGGGTCACAGATACGCAGTATTTT. Based on the CDR3 plus reference TRBV19 and TRBJ2-3, the full variable domain is DGGITQSPKYLFRKEGQNVTLSCEQNLNHDAMYWYRQDPGQGLRLIYYSQIVNDFQKGDIAEGYSVSREKKESFPLTVTSAQKNPTAFYLCASSIGRLAGVTDTQYFGPGTRLTVL.

The sample holds a few counts of this clone. V and J are TRBV24-1 and TRBJ2-1; 8 bases line up with TRBD2. The CDR3 totals 16 residues. After removal of 0 bases from V and 5 bases from J, the junction contained 5 bases not matched to a gene. The germline V gene has CDR1 KGHDR and CDR2 SFDVKD. CDR3 amino acids: CATSDLSFGGDNEQFF. CDR3 nucleotide sequence: TGTGCCACCAGTGATTTGAGCTTCGGGGGGGACAATGAGCAGTTCTTC.

This clone was counted once. This sequence joins TRBV28 and TRBJ1-4; 11 positions match TRBD1. The CDR3 contains 15 residues. Per the germline V gene, CDR1 is MDHEN and CDR2 is SYDVKM. Trimming removed 6 bases from V and 10 bases from J; junction bases left unmatched: 10. The CDR3 DNA follows: TGTGCCAGCAGCGCCCAGTTGGGACAGGGGGTAAAACTGTTTTTT. The encoded protein is CASSAQLGQGVKLFF.

The V gene is TRBV28, the J gene TRBJ2-7, with 8 nucleotides matching TRBD1. CDR1 and CDR2 (germline): MDHEN, SYDVKM. Trimming took 6 bases from V and 2 from J; bases not matched to a gene: 3. The CDR3 is made up of 13 amino acids. The CDR3 region has the DNA TGTGCCAGCAGGGTACAGGGGGCCTACGAGCAGTACTTC. It yields the protein CASRVQGAYEQYF.

This chain connects TRBV14 to TRBJ2-1; D ambiguous. Trimming removed 1 base from V and 6 bases from J, with 7 bases in between. This CDR3 is built from 13 residues. CDR1 is SGHDN, CDR2 FVKESK, per germline. CDR3 region: CASSQGAPNEQFF. CDR3 sequence (DNA): TGTGCCAGCAGCCAAGGGGCCCCCAATGAGCAGTTCTTC.

The chain employs TRBV7-9 and TRBJ2-3; the match to TRBD2 covers 11 bases. V was pared by 4 bases and J by 2 bases, with 2 bases of the junction left unmatched. CDR1 is SEHNR and CDR2 is FQNEAQ in the germline V gene (reference sequence). The CDR3 loop spans 15 amino acids. Here the CDR3 DNA reads TGTGCCAGCAGCTGGGGACTAGCGGACACAGATACGCAGTATTTT. Translated, it gives CASSWGLADTDTQYF.

J is TRBJ2-7 and V is TRBV5-1; tentative D call: TRBD1 (5 bases). Trimming left V 0 bases short and J 7 bases short, with 14 bases between. Germline V gene lookup returns CDR1 SGHRS and CDR2 YFSETQ. This CDR3 comprises 14 residues. CDR3 in amino acids: CASSLAGSHGEQYF. Written as DNA, the CDR3 is TGCGCCAGCAGCTTGGCAGGGTCCCATGGGGAGCAGTACTTC.

The genes are TRBV20-1 and TRBJ2-7, with TRBD1 as a possible D gene (6 bases). The germline gives CDR1 DFQATT, CDR2 SNEGSKA (reference sequence). There are 11 residues in the CDR3. The CDR3 reads CSPYEGVQQYF. As DNA, the CDR3 is TGCAGCCCCTACGAGGGGGTTCAGCAGTACTTC.

This clone was recorded once. The CDR3 bases are TGTGCCAGCATCAACAGGGGCCTACAGCCCCAGCATTTT. Translated, it gives CASINRGLQPQHF. This sequence joins TRBV28 and TRBJ1-5, with 7 bases aligning to TRBD1. Germline lookup yields CDR1 MDHEN and CDR2 SYDVKM. The length of the CDR3 is 13 residues. J lost 7 bases, V lost 7 bases, and 7 bases had no gene match.

V and J are TRBV9 and TRBJ1-3; the D is unclear. The length of the CDR3 is 16 residues. V was pared by 3 bases and J by 0 bases, with 13 bases between. CDR1 and CDR2 from the germline V gene are SGDLS and YYNGEE. Here the CDR3 reads CASSGGGLSSGNTIYF. CDR3 coding DNA: TGTGCCAGCAGCGGCGGAGGGCTGAGCTCTGGAAACACCATATATTTT.

V is TRBV29-1 and J is TRBJ2-7; 7 bases map to TRBD1. Per germline, CDR1 SQVTM and CDR2 ANQGSEA. J lost 4 bases, V lost 7 bases, and 10 bases had no gene match. The CDR3 sequence is 13 residues long. CDR3 in DNA: TGCAGCGCTAGGGACAGACCCGGGTACGAGCAGTACTTC. Encoded protein: CSARDRPGYEQYF.

The chain joins TRBV2 to TRBJ1-2; D gene uncertain. V was trimmed by 0 bases and J by 8 bases, leaving 16 bases between them. Looked up from germline, CDR1 is SNHLY and CDR2 is FYNNEI. The CDR3 is 15 residues long. This CDR3 is CASSEALRGFGGYTF. In DNA, the CDR3 is TGTGCCAGCAGTGAAGCGCTTCGGGGTTTTGGGGGCTACACCTTC. The full variable domain, rest sourced from reference TRBV2 and TRBJ1-2, is EPEVTQTPSHQVTQMGQEVILRCVPISNHLYFYWYRQILGQKVEFLVSFYNNEISEKSEIFDDQFSVERPDGSNFTLKIRSTKLEDSAMYFCASSEALRGFGGYTFGSGTRLTVV.

The V call is TRBV10-2, the J call TRBJ1-5, with D possibly being TRBD1 (6 bases). The CDR3 length is 14 residues. The ends were cut back, 8 bases at V and 0 bases at J, with 11 bases in the middle. Germline-derived CDR1 and CDR2 are WSHSY and SAAADI. The CDR3 DNA is TGCGCCAGCTCCCCGACAGGTAGCAATCAGCCCCAGCATTTT. Amino acids: CASSPTGSNQPQHF.

This sequence joins TRBV5-1 and TRBJ2-6; D may be TRBD2 (6 bases). CDR3 length: 14 residues. CDR1 is SGHRS, CDR2 YFSETQ, per germline. V shed 3 bases and J shed 2 bases, with 6 bases lying between them. Here the CDR3 DNA reads TGCGCCAGCAGCTGGGGGGCTGGGGCCAACGTCCTGACTTTC. Translated: CASSWGAGANVLTF.